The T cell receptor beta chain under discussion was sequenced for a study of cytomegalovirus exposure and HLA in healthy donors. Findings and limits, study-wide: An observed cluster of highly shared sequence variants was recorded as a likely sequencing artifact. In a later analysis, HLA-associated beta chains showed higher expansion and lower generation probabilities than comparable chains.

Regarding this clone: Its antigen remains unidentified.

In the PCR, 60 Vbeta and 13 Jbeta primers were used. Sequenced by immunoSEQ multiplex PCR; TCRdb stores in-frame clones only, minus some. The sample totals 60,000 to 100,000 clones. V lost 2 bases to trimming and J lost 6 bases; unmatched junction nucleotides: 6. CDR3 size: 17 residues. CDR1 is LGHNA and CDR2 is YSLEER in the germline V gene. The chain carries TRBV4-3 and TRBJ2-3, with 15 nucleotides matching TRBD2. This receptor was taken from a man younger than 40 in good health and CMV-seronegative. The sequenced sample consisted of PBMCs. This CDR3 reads CASSQPGTSGRCDTQYF. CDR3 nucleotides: TGCGCCAGCAGCCAACCCGGGACTAGCGGGAGGTGTGATACGCAGTATTTT.